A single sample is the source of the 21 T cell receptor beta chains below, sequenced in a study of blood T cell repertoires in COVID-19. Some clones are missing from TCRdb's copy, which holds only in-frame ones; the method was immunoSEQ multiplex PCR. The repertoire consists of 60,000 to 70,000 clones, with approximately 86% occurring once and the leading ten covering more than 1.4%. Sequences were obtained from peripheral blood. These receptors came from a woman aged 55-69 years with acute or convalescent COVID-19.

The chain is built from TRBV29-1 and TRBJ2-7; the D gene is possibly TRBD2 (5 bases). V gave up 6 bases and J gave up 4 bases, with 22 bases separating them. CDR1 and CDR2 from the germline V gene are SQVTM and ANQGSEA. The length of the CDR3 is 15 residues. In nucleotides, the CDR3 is TGCAGCGTCGGCGAGGGAGAGACATATTGGTACGAGCAGTACTTC. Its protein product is CSVGEGETYWYEQYF.

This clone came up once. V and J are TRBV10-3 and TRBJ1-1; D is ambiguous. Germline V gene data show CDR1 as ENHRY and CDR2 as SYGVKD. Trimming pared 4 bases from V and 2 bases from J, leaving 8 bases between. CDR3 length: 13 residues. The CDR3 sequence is CAISGQGNTEAFF. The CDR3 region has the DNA TGTGCCATCAGTGGACAAGGTAACACTGAAGCTTTCTTT.

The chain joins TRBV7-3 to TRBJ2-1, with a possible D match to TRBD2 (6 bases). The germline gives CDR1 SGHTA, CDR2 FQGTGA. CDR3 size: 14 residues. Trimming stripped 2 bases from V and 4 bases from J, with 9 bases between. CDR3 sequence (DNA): TGTGCCAGCAGCTTAGCGGGATCTTACAATGAGCAGTTCTTC. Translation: CASSLAGSYNEQFF.

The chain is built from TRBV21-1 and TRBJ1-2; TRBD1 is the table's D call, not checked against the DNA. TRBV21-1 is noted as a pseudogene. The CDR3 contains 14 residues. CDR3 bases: TGTGCCAGCCGTTTACAGGGGTACGGCTATGGCTACACCTTC. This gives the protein CASRLQGYGYGYTF.

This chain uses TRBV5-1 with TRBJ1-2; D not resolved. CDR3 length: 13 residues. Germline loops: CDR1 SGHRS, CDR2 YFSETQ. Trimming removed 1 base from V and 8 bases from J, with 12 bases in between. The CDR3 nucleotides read TGCGCCAGCAGCTTGTTCGAGACGGGGGGCTACACCTTC. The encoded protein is CASSLFETGGYTF. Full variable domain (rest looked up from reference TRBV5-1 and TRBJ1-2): KAGVTQTPRYLIKTRGQQVTLSCSPISGHRSVSWYQQTPGQGLQFLFEYFSETQRNKGNFPGRFSGRQFSNSRSEMNVSTLELGDSALYLCASSLFETGGYTFGSGTRLTVV.

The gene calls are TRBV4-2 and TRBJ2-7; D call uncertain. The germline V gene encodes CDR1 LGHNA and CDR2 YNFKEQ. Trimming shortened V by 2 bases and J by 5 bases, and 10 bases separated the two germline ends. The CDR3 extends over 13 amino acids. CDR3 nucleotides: TGTGCCAGCAGCCAATCACATCGTGACGAGCAGTACTTC. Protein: CASSQSHRDEQYF.

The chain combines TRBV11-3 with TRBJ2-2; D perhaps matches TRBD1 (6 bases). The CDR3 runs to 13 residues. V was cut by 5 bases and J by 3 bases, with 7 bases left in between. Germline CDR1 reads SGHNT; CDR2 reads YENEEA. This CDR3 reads CASSRGYTGELFF. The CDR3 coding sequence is TGTGCCAGCAGCAGGGGGTACACCGGGGAGCTGTTTTTT.

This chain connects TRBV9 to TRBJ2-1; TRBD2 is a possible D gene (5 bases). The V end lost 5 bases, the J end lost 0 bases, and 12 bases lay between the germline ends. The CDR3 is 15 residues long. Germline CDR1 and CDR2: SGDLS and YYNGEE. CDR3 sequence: CASSSSGLSYNEQFF. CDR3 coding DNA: TGTGCCAGCAGTTCCAGCGGCCTCTCCTACAATGAGCAGTTCTTC. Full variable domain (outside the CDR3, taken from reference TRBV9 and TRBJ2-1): DSGVTQTPKHLITATGQRVTLRCSPRSGDLSVYWYQQSLDQGLQFLIQYYNGEERAKGNILERFSAQQFPDLHSELNLSSLELGDSALYFCASSSSGLSYNEQFFGPGTRLTVL.

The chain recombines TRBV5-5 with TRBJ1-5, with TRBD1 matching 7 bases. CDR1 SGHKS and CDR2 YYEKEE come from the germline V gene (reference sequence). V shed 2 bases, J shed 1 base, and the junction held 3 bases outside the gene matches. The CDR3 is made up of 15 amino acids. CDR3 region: CASSFGDSSNQPQHF. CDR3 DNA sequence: TGTGCCAGCAGCTTCGGGGACAGCAGCAATCAGCCCCAGCATTTT.

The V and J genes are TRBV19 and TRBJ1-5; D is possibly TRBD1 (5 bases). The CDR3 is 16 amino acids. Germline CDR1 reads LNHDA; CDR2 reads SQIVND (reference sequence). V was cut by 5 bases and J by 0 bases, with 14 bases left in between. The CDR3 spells CASSPTGPYSNQPQHF. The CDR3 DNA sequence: TGTGCCAGTAGTCCAACAGGTCCATATAGCAATCAGCCCCAGCATTTT.

CDR3 loop: CASSSGRTYNEQFF. The DNA of the CDR3 is TGCGCCAGCAGCTCCGGGAGAACCTACAATGAGCAGTTCTTC. The chain joins TRBV5-1 to TRBJ2-1, with TRBD2 as a possible D gene (6 bases). The CDR3 consists of 14 residues. CDR1 SGHRS and CDR2 YFSETQ come from the germline V gene. Trimming shortened V by 3 bases and J by 2 bases, and 9 bases separated the two germline ends.

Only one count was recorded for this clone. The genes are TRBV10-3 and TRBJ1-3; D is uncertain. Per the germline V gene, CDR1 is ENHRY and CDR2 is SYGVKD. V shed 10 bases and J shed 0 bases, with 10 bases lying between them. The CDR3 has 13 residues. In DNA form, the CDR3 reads TGTGCCACCTCCTCCGGCTCTGGAAACACCATATATTTT. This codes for CATSSGSGNTIYF.

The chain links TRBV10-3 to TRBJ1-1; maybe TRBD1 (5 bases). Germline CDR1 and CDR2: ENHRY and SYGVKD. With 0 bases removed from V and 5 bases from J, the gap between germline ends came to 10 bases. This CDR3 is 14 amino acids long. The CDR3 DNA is TGTGCCATCAGTGAGTCGGCGAAGGGGACTGAAGCTTTCTTT. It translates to CAISESAKGTEAFF.

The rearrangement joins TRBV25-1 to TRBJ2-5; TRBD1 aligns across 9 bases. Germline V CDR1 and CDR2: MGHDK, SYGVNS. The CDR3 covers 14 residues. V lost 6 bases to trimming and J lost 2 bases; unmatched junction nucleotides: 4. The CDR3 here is CASSRTGDQETQYF. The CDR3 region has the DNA TGTGCCAGCAGCCGGACAGGGGATCAAGAGACCCAGTACTTC.

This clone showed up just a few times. The chain's CDR3 is CASSSVGGGVDTQYF. CDR3 DNA sequence: TGTGCCAGCAGCTCTGTCGGCGGGGGGGTGGATACGCAGTATTTT. V usage is TRBV7-3 and J usage is TRBJ2-3, with 9 bases that match TRBD2. The CDR3 is 15 residues long. The trim removed 4 bases at V and 6 bases at J, leaving 8 bases unmatched. The germline V gene has CDR1 SGHTA and CDR2 FQGTGA.

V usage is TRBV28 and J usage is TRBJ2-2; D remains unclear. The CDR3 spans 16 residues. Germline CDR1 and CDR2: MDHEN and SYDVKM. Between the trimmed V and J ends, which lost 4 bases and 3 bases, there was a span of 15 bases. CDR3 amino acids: CASSSFAKPYTGELFF. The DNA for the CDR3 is TGTGCCAGCAGTTCATTCGCCAAGCCTTACACCGGGGAGCTGTTTTTT.

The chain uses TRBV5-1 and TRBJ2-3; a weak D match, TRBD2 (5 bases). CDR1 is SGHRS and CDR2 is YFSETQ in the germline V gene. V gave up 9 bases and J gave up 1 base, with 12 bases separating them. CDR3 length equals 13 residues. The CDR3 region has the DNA TGCGCCATCCGGCTGGAGGGCACAGATACGCAGTATTTT. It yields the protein CAIRLEGTDTQYF.

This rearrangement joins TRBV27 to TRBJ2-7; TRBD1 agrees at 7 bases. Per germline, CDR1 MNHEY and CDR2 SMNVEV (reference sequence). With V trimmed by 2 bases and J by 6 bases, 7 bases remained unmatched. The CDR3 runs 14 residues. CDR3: CASSLNRGLSEQYF. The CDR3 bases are TGTGCCAGCAGTTTAAACAGGGGTTTATCCGAGCAGTACTTC.

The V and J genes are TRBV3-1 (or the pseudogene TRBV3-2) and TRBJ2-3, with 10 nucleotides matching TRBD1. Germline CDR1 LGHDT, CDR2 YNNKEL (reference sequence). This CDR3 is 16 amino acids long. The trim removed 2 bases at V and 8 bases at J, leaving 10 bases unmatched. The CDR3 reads CASSQPGQGYRSTQYF. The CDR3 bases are TGTGCCAGCAGCCAACCGGGACAGGGGTATCGGAGTACGCAGTATTTT.

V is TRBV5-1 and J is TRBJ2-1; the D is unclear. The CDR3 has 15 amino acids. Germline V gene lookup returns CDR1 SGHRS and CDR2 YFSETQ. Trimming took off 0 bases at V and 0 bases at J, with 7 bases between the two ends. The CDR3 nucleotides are TGCGCCAGCAGCTTGGGAGGCTTCTCCTACAATGAGCAGTTCTTC. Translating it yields CASSLGGFSYNEQFF.

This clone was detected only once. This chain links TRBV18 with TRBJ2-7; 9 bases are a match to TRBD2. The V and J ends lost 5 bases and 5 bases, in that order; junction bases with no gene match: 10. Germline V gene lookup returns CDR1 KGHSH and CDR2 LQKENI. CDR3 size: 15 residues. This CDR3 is CASSNFSGSSHEQYF. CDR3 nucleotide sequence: TGTGCCAGCTCAAACTTTAGCGGGAGTTCCCACGAGCAGTACTTC.